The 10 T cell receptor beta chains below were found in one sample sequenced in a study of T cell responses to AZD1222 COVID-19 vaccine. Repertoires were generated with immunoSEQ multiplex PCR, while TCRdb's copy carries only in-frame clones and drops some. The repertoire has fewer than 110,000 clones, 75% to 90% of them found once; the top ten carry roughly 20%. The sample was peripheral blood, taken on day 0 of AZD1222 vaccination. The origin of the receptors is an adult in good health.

CDR3 DNA sequence: TGCGCCAGCAGGAGGACAGGGGGCACAGATACGCAGTATTTT. Translation gives CASRRTGGTDTQYF. The chain joins TRBV5-1 to TRBJ2-3, with 9 positions matching TRBD1. This CDR3 has 14 amino acids. V dropped 5 bases and J dropped 1; count of bases not matched to a gene: 2. The V gene's germline CDR1 is SGHRS and CDR2 YFSETQ.

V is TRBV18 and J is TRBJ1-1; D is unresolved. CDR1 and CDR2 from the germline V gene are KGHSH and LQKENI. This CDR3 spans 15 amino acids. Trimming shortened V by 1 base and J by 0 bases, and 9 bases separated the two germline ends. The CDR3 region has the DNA TGTGCCAGCTCACCACGTTCATCAGTGAACACTGAAGCTTTCTTT. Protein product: CASSPRSSVNTEAFF.

The CDR3 loop reads CASSLATEGDGYTF. The CDR3 DNA follows: TGTGCCAGCAGCTTAGCTACAGAAGGGGATGGCTACACCTTC. V usage is TRBV7-9 and J usage is TRBJ1-2; perhaps TRBD1 as D (5 bases). The V gene lost 0 bases and the J gene lost 6 bases, with 11 bases spanning the gap. CDR1 and CDR2 from the germline V gene are SEHNR and FQNEAQ (reference sequence). The CDR3 runs 14 residues.

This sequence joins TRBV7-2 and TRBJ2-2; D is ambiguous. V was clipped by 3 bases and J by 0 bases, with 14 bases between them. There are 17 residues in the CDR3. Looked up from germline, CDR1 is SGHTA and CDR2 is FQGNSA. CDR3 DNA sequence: TGTGCCAGCAGCTTCTCAGCGTTAGGAACGAACACCGGGGAGCTGTTTTTT. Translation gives CASSFSALGTNTGELFF.

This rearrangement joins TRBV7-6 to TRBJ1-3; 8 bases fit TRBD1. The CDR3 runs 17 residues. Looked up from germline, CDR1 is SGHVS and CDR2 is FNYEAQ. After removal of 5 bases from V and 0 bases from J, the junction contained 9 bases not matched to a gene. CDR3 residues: CASSPIATGGSGNTIYF. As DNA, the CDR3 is TGTGCCAGCAGCCCTATTGCAACAGGGGGCTCTGGAAACACCATATATTTT.

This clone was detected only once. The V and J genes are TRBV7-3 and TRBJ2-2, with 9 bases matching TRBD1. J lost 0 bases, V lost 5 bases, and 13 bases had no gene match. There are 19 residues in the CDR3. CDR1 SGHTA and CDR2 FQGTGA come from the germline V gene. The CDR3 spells CASSPTGQGSGANTGELFF. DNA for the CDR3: TGTGCCAGCAGCCCAACGGGACAGGGTAGTGGTGCGAACACCGGGGAGCTGTTTTTT.

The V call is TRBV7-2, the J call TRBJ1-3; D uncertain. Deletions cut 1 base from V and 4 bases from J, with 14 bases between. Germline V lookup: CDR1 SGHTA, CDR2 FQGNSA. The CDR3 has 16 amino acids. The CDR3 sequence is CASSLVVGSAGNTIYF. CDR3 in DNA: TGTGCCAGCAGCTTAGTCGTGGGATCTGCCGGAAACACCATATATTTT.

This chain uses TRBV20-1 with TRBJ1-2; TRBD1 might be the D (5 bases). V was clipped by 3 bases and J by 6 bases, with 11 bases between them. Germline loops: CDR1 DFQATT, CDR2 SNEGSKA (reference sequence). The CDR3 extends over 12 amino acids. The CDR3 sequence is CSASADMDGYTF. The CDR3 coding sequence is TGCAGTGCTAGTGCGGACATGGATGGCTACACCTTC.

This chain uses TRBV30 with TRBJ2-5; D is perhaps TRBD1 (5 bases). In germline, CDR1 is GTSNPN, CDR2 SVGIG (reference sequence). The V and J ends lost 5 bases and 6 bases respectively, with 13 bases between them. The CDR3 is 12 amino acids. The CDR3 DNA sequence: TGTGCCTGGGGTAGGGGAACGCAGACCCAGTACTTC. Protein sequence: CAWGRGTQTQYF.

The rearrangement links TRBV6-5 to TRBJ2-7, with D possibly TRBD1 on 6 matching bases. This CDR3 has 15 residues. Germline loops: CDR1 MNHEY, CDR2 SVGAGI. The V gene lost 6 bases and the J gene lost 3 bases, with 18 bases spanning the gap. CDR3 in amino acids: CASRTSTGYFYEQYF. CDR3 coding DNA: TGTGCCAGCAGGACTTCGACAGGTTATTTCTACGAGCAGTACTTC.